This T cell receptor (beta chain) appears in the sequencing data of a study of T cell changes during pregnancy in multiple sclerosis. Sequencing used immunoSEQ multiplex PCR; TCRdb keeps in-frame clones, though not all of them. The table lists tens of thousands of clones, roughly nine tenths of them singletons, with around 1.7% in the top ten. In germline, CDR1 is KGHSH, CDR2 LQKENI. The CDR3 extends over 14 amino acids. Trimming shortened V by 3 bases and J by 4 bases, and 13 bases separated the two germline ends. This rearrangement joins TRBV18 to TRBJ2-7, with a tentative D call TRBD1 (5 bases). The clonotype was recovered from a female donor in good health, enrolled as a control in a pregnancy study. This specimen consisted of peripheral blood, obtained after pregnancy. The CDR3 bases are TGTGCCAGCTCACCGAGGCAGGGTATATACGAGCAGTACTTC. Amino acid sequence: CASSPRQGIYEQYF.